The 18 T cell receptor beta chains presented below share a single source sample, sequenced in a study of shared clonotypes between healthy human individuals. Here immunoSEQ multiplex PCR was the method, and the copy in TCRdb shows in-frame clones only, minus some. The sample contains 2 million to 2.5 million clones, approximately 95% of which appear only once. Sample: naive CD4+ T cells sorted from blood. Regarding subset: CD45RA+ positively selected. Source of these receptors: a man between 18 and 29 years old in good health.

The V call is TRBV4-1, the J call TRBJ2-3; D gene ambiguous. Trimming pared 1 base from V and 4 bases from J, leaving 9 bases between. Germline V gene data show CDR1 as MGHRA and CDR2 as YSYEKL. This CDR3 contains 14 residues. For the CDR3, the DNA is TGCGCCAGCAGCCAAGGAGTTTCCCCAGATACGCAGTATTTT. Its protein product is CASSQGVSPDTQYF.

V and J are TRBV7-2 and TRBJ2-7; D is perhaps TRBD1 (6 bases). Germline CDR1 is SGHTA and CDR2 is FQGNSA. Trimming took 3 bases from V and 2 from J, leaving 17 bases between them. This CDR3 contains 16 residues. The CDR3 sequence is CASSLVSGTYTYEQYF. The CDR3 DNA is TGTGCCAGCAGCTTGGTCTCCGGGACATACACCTACGAGCAGTACTTC.

CDR3 sequence (DNA): TGTGCCAGCAGCCAGAGGGTGTCGGAGACCCAGTACTTC. Protein sequence: CASSQRVSETQYF. The genes are TRBV14 and TRBJ2-5; a possible D gene is TRBD2 (5 bases). V was shortened by 3 bases and J by 5 bases, with 10 bases between the two germline ends. Germline CDR1 and CDR2: SGHDN and FVKESK. The CDR3 is made up of 13 amino acids. The variable domain in full, completed from reference TRBV14 and TRBJ2-5, reads EAGVTQFPSHSVIEKGQTVTLRCDPISGHDNLYWYRRVMGKEIKFLLHFVKESKQDESGMPNNRFLAERTGGTYSTLKVQPAELEDSGVYFCASSQRVSETQYFGPGTRLLVL.

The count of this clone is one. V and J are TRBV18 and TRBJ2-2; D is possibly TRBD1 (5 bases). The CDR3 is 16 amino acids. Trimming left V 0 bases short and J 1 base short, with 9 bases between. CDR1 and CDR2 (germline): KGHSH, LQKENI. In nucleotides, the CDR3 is TGTGCCAGCTCACCACCCAATCAGGGGAACACCGGGGAGCTGTTTTTT. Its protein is CASSPPNQGNTGELFF.

The CDR3 protein is CASLDSQDPNEQFF. CDR3 coding DNA: TGTGCCAGTCTGGACTCGCAAGACCCTAATGAGCAGTTCTTC. This chain uses TRBV19 with TRBJ2-1; D may be TRBD2 (5 bases). V was pared by 8 bases and J by 7 bases, with 18 bases between. CDR3 length: 14 amino acids. Germline values: CDR1 LNHDA, CDR2 SQIVND (reference sequence).

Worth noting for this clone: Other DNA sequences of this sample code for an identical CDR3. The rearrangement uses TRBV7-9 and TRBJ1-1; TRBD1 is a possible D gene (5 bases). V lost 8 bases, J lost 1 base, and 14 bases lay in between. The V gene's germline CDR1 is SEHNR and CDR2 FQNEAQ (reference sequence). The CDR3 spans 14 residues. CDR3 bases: TGTGCCAGCTTCCCGGGGACGGGGAACACTGAAGCTTTCTTT. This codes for CASFPGTGNTEAFF. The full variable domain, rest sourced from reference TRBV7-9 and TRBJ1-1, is DTGVSQNPRHKITKRGQNVTFRCDPISEHNRLYWYRQTLGQGPEFLTYFQNEAQLEKSRLLSDRFSAERPKGSFSTLEIQRTEQGDSAMYLCASFPGTGNTEAFFGQGTRLTVV.

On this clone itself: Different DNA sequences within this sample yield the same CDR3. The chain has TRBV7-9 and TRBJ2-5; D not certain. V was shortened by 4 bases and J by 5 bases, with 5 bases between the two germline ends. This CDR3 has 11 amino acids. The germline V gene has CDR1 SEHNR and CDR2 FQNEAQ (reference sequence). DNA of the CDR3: TGTGCCAGCAGCTCCTGGGAGACCCAGTACTTC. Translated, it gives CASSSWETQYF.

DNA of the CDR3: TGTGCCACCAGCAGAGTCCAGGGCGTAGCACAACAGCCCCAGCATTTT. Translation gives CATSRVQGVAQQPQHF. The chain uses TRBV15 and TRBJ1-5; tentative D call: TRBD1 (5 bases). Trimming stripped 1 base from V and 7 bases from J, with 17 bases between. The CDR3 runs to 16 residues. The germline CDR1 and CDR2 sequences are LNHNV and YYDKDF (reference sequence). The variable domain in full, completed from reference TRBV15 and TRBJ1-5, reads DAMVIQNPRYQVTQFGKPVTLSCSQTLNHNVMYWYQQKSSQAPKLLFHYYDKDFNNEADTPDNFQSRRPNTSFCFLDIRSPGLGDTAMYLCATSRVQGVAQQPQHFGDGTRLSIL.

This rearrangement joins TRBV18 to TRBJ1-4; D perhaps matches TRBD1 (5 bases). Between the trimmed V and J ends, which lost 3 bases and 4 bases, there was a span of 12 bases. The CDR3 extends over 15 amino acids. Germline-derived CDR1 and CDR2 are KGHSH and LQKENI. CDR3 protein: CASSPSGTVNEKLFF. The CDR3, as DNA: TGTGCCAGCTCACCTTCCGGGACGGTTAATGAAAAACTGTTTTTT. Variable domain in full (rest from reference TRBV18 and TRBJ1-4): NAGVMQNPRHLVRRRGQEARLRCSPMKGHSHVYWYRQLPEEGLKFMVYLQKENIIDESGMPKERFSAEFPKEGPSILRIQQVVRGDSAAYFCASSPSGTVNEKLFFGSGTQLSVL.

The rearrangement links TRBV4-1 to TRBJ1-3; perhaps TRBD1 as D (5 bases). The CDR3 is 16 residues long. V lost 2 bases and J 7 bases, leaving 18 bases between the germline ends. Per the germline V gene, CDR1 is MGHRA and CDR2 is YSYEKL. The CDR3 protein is CASSQPGTGASNTIYF. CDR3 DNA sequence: TGCGCCAGCAGCCAACCCGGGACCGGGGCTTCGAACACCATATATTTT.

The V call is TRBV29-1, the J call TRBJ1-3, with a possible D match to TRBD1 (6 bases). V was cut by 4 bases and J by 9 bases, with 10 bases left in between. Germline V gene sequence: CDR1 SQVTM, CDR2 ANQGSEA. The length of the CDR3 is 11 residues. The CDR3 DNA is TGCAGCGTTGTCGGGGGCGCCACCATATATTTT. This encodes CSVVGGATIYF.

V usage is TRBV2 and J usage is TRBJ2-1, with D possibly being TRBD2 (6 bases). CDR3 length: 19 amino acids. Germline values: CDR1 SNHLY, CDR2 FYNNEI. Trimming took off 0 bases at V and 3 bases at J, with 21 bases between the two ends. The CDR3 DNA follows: TGTGCCAGCAGTGAAGCTCGCACGACGGGTAGCGGAAGCTACAATGAGCAGTTCTTC. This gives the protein CASSEARTTGSGSYNEQFF.

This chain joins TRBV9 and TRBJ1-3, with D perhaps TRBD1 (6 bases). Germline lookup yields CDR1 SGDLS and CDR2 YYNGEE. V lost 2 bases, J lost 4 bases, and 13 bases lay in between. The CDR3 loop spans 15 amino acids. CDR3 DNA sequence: TGTGCCAGCAGCGTGACACAGGGACTCGGAAACACCATATATTTT. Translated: CASSVTQGLGNTIYF. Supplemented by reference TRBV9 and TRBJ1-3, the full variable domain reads DSGVTQTPKHLITATGQRVTLRCSPRSGDLSVYWYQQSLDQGLQFLIQYYNGEERAKGNILERFSAQQFPDLHSELNLSSLELGDSALYFCASSVTQGLGNTIYFGEGSWLTVV.

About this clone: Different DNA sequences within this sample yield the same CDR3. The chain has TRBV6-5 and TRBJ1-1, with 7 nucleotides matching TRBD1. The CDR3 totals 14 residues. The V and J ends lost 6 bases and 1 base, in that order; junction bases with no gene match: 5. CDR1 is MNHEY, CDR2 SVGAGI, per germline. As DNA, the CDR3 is TGTGCCAGCAGCCCCCAGGGGGGGAACACTGAAGCTTTCTTT. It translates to CASSPQGGNTEAFF.

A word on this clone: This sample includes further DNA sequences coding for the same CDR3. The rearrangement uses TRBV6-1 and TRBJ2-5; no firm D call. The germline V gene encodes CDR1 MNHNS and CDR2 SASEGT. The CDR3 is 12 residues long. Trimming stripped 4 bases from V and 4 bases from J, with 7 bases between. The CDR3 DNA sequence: TGTGCCAGCAGTGCCCAAGCAGAGACCCAGTACTTC. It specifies CASSAQAETQYF.

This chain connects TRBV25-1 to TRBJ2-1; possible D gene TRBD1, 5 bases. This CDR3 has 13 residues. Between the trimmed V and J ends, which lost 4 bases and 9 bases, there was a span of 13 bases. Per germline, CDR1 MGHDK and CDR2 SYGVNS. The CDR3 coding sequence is TGTGCCAGCAGTGTGGTGCAGGGTAGTGAGCAGTTCTTC. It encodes CASSVVQGSEQFF.

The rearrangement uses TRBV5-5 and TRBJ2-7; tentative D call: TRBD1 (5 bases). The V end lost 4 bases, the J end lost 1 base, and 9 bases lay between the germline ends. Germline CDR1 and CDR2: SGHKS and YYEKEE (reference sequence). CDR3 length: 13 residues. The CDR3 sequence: CASSRGESYEQYF. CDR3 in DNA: TGTGCCAGCAGCAGGGGTGAGTCCTACGAGCAGTACTTC.

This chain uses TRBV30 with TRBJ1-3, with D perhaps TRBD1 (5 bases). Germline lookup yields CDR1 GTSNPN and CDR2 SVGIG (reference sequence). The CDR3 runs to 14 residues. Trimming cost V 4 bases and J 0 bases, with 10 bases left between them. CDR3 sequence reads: CAWTRDLSGNTIYF. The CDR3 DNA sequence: TGTGCCTGGACGAGGGACCTCTCTGGAAACACCATATATTTT.